This T cell receptor (beta chain) was sequenced in a study of T-cell reconstitution after alpha-beta-depleted transplantation in children. The TCRbeta library was prepared with unique molecular identifiers. Each CDR3 protein is one row after TCRdb ran MiXCR on the PCR reads. The sample has fewer than 350,000 distinct CDR3 sequences, roughly a tenth seen once; the top ten hold over 6%. Germline CDR1 reads DFQATT; CDR2 reads SNEGSKA (reference sequence). Unmatched junction bases numbered 9, after V lost 1 base and J lost 4 bases. This CDR3 spans 17 amino acids. This clonotype was found a few times. The specimen was PBMCs, collected before TCRalphabeta/CD19-depleted stem cell transplant. The receptor was derived from a boy younger than two with acute myeloid leukemia, due to receive a stem cell transplant. The chain uses TRBV20-1 and TRBJ1-4, with 10 positions matching TRBD1. This CDR3 reads CSARVDRGLWINEKLFF. The CDR3, as DNA: TGCAGTGCTAGAGTAGACAGGGGGCTATGGATTAATGAAAAACTGTTTTTT.